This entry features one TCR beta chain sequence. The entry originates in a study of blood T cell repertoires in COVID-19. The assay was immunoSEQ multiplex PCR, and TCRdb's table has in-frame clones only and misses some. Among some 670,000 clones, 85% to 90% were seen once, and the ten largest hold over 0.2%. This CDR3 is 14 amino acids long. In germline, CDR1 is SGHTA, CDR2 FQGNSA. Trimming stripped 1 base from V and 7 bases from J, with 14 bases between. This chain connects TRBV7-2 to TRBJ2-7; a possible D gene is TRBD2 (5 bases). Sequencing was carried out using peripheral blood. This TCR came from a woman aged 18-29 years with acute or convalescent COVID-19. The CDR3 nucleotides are TGTGCCAGCAGCTTAGTTTCAACGGGAACTGAGCAGTACTTC. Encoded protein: CASSLVSTGTEQYF.